The 20 T cell receptor beta chains below come from one sample, sequenced in a study of siplizumab effects on memory and regulatory T cells. The data were produced by immunoSEQ multiplex PCR, yet TCRdb's version contains in-frame clones alone and is incomplete. Seen here are 99,000 or so clones, just over 90% observed once, and the top ten hold 0.32%. The sequenced sample was CD4+ T cells sorted from blood. These receptors all stem from a human donor in good health.

The gene calls are TRBV25-1 and TRBJ2-5; either TRBD1 or TRBD2 may supply D (5 bases each). Germline loops: CDR1 MGHDK, CDR2 SYGVNS. The ends were cut back, 4 bases at V and 3 bases at J, with 18 bases in the middle. This CDR3 comprises 16 residues. In DNA, the CDR3 is TGTGCCAGCAGTGGGTCTTGGTCCCTGGGGGAAGAGACCCAGTACTTC. It translates to CASSGSWSLGEETQYF.

The CDR3 nucleotides are TGTGCCACCAGCAGAGTCCGAGGACTAGGGACAGATACGCAGTATTTT. This gives the protein CATSRVRGLGTDTQYF. V and J are TRBV15 and TRBJ2-3, with 7 bases aligning to TRBD2. The CDR3 runs 16 residues. Germline V gene data show CDR1 as LNHNV and CDR2 as YYDKDF (reference sequence). V shed 1 base, J shed 3 bases, and the junction held 7 bases outside the gene matches.

This clone came up once. This chain uses TRBV29-1 with TRBJ2-7; 9 positions agree with TRBD1. J was trimmed by 4 bases and V by 3 bases; bases with no gene match: 13. CDR1 is SQVTM and CDR2 is ANQGSEA in the germline V gene. The CDR3 consists of 16 residues. Here the CDR3 reads CSVDKALVTGGYEQYF. The CDR3 DNA reads as TGCAGCGTTGATAAGGCGTTAGTGACAGGGGGTTACGAGCAGTACTTC.

Points on this clone: The junction and the germline gene differ at one end; a read error may be behind it. The chain couples TRBV7-7 to TRBJ1-5; the D gene is possibly TRBD1 (5 bases). This CDR3 region has 18 residues. Germline lookup yields CDR1 SSHAT and CDR2 FNYEAQ (reference sequence). In DNA, the CDR3 is TGTGCTAGCAGCTTAGGCCGATTGGGGGGAGGGGTGAGTCAGCCCCAGCATTTT. Protein product: CASSLGRLGGGVSQPQHF.

V usage is TRBV2 and J usage is TRBJ2-7, with a weak D call TRBD1 (5 bases). From germline, CDR1 is SNHLY and CDR2 FYNNEI. The CDR3 loop spans 13 amino acids. Trimming shortened V by 3 bases and J by 6 bases, and 12 bases separated the two germline ends. The CDR3 nucleotides read TGTGCCAGCAGTGAGGGGCAGGGTCGCGAGCAGTACTTC. It specifies CASSEGQGREQYF.

In this sample, this clone turned up once. Other DNA sequences in the sample encode the same CDR3. V and J are TRBV18 and TRBJ1-1; D is unresolved. With 3 bases removed from V and 1 base from J, the gap between germline ends came to 6 bases. The CDR3 length is 13 residues. CDR1 is KGHSH and CDR2 is LQKENI in the germline V gene. The CDR3, as DNA: TGTGCCAGCTCACCTCGGCAGAACACTGAAGCTTTCTTT. This encodes CASSPRQNTEAFF.

The chain has TRBV12-1 and TRBJ2-3; TRBD2 is the table's D call and was not checked against the DNA. TRBV12-1 is tagged as a pseudogene. This CDR3 has 18 residues. The CDR3, as DNA: TGTGCCAGCAGCTTTGCGGCCTCCCTAGCGGGGCGCACAGATACGCAGTATTTT. Translating it yields CASSFAASLAGRTDTQYF.

The chain joins TRBV7-3 to TRBJ1-2; TRBD1 agrees at 9 bases. The junction had 5 bases not matched to a gene; V was cut back by 3 bases and J by 6 bases. The CDR3 length is 14 residues. The germline CDR1 and CDR2 sequences are SGHTA and FQGTGA. The CDR3 DNA reads TGTGCCAGCAGCTTGGACAGGGGATCGAATGGCTACACCTTC. Its protein product is CASSLDRGSNGYTF.

This clone was observed many times. J is TRBJ1-3 and V is TRBV5-1; D gene ambiguous. Germline V gives CDR1 SGHRS, CDR2 YFSETQ. V gave up 4 bases and J gave up 4 bases, with 12 bases separating them. CDR3 length: 14 residues. This CDR3 reads CASSRREGGNTIYF. The CDR3 DNA is TGCGCCAGCAGCCGAAGGGAGGGAGGAAACACCATATATTTT. Full variable domain (remainder filled in from reference TRBV5-1 and TRBJ1-3): KAGVTQTPRYLIKTRGQQVTLSCSPISGHRSVSWYQQTPGQGLQFLFEYFSETQRNKGNFPGRFSGRQFSNSRSEMNVSTLELGDSALYLCASSRREGGNTIYFGEGSWLTVV.

The chain joins TRBV19 to TRBJ1-5; D is ambiguous. Trimming removed 7 bases at V and 2 bases at J, with 9 bases between. Germline CDR1 is LNHDA and CDR2 is SQIVND (reference sequence). This CDR3 is 13 amino acids long. CDR3 coding DNA: TGTGCCAGTATGAGGGAAGGCAATCAGCCCCAGCATTTT. As protein: CASMREGNQPQHF.

This clone was recorded only once. The rearrangement joins TRBV5-1 to TRBJ2-1, with 12 bases lining up with TRBD2. Germline lookup yields CDR1 SGHRS and CDR2 YFSETQ. The CDR3 runs to 17 residues. The J segment lost 8 bases and the V segment lost 2 bases, leaving 11 bases of the junction unmatched. CDR3 sequence reads: CASSFLLAGGLGDEQFF. CDR3 nucleotide sequence: TGCGCCAGCAGCTTTTTACTAGCGGGGGGTCTGGGTGATGAGCAGTTCTTC.

The chain uses TRBV10-2 and TRBJ2-1; D remains ambiguous. Per the germline V gene, CDR1 is WSHSY and CDR2 is SAAADI. V lost 2 bases to trimming and J lost 1 base, with 9 bases between them. This CDR3 has 15 residues. CDR3 DNA: TGCGCCAGCAGTGAGACGCCAGCATCCTACAATGAGCAGTTCTTC. This translates into CASSETPASYNEQFF.

The genes are TRBV4-1 and TRBJ2-3; tentative D call: TRBD2 (6 bases). The CDR3 covers 14 residues. V lost 0 bases to trimming and J lost 9 bases, with 13 bases between them. Germline V lookup: CDR1 MGHRA, CDR2 YSYEKL. The CDR3 nucleotides read TGCGCCAGCAGCCAAGATACTCCGCGGGAAACGCAGTATTTT. Residues: CASSQDTPRETQYF.

The chain employs TRBV5-1 and TRBJ1-2; D call uncertain. CDR1 and CDR2 from the germline V gene are SGHRS and YFSETQ. CDR3 size: 13 residues. Trimming shortened V by 4 bases and J by 6 bases, and 13 bases separated the two germline ends. CDR3 coding DNA: TGCGCCAGCAGCCCGGAAAGGGCGGATGGCTACACCTTC. Its translation is CASSPERADGYTF.

This chain joins TRBV6-4 and TRBJ2-1; 10 nucleotides line up with TRBD1. Germline values: CDR1 MRHNA, CDR2 SNTAGT. The junction had 0 bases not matched to a gene; V was cut back by 4 bases and J by 6 bases. The CDR3 covers 13 residues. As DNA, the CDR3 is TGTGCCAGCAGTGGGACAGGGGGCAATGAGCAGTTCTTC. Its translation: CASSGTGGNEQFF.

This rearrangement joins TRBV27 to TRBJ2-1; possible D gene TRBD1, 5 bases. The CDR3 totals 13 residues. Trimming cost V 2 bases and J 8 bases, with 10 bases left between them. The V gene's germline CDR1 is MNHEY and CDR2 SMNVEV (reference sequence). The CDR3 bases are TGTGCCAGCAGTTTAATTGGGGCCCATGAGCAGTTCTTC. This sequence encodes CASSLIGAHEQFF.

In its sample, this clone was seen once. This sequence joins TRBV7-9 and TRBJ1-5; D possibly corresponds to TRBD1 (6 bases). The CDR3 loop spans 13 amino acids. Per germline, CDR1 SEHNR and CDR2 FQNEAQ (reference sequence). V gave up 5 bases and J gave up 4 bases, with 9 bases separating them. The CDR3 coding sequence is TGTGCCAGCAGCCAGGGGACAAATCAGCCCCAGCATTTT. The encoded protein is CASSQGTNQPQHF.

This chain connects TRBV6-5 to TRBJ2-5, with D perhaps TRBD2 (6 bases). This CDR3 comprises 15 residues. The V gene lost 0 bases and the J gene lost 2 bases, with 10 bases spanning the gap. Germline V gene data show CDR1 as MNHEY and CDR2 as SVGAGI. CDR3 sequence (DNA): TGTGCCAGCAGTTACTCTGCGGGGTTTCAAGAGACCCAGTACTTC. Translated, it gives CASSYSAGFQETQYF.

V usage is TRBV6-1 and J usage is TRBJ1-5, with 7 positions matching TRBD1. Looked up from germline, CDR1 is MNHNS and CDR2 is SASEGT. The CDR3 is 13 amino acids. J lost 4 bases, V lost 6 bases, and 3 bases had no gene match. CDR3 protein: CASSGTDNQPQHF. Written as DNA, the CDR3 is TGTGCCAGCAGCGGGACAGATAATCAGCCCCAGCATTTT.

This chain uses TRBV27 with TRBJ2-1; TRBD1 matches 7 bases. V was pared by 5 bases and J by 7 bases, with 14 bases of the junction left unmatched. CDR1 is MNHEY and CDR2 is SMNVEV in the germline V gene (reference sequence). This CDR3 contains 16 residues. The CDR3 loop is CASSPWTGLGINEQFF. CDR3 in DNA: TGTGCCAGCAGTCCCTGGACAGGACTGGGTATTAATGAGCAGTTCTTC.